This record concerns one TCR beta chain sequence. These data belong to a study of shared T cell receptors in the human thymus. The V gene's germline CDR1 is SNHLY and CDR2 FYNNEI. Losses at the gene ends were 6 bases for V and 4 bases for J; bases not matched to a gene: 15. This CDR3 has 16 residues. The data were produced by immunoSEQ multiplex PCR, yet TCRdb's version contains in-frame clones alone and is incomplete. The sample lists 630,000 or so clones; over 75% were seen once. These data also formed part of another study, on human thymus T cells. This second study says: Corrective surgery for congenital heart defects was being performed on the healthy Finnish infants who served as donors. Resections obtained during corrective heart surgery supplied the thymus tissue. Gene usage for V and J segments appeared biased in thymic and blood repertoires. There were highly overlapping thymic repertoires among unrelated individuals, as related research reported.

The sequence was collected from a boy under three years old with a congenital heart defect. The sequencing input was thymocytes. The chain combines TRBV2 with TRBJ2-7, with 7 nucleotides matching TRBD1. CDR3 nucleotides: TGTGCCAGCAGGGCCCTTTACAGGGGAGTCCTATACGAGCAGTACTTC. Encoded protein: CASRALYRGVLYEQYF.